What follows are 4 T cell receptor beta chains derived from one specimen sequenced in a study of blood T cell repertoires in COVID-19. Using immunoSEQ multiplex PCR, the repertoire was profiled, and TCRdb retains in-frame clones only, with some absent. This sample has around 200,000 clones; approximately 87% occur once, and the top ten carry more than 20%. Sequenced material: peripheral blood. The origin of the receptors is a man between 70 and 80 years old with active or convalescent COVID-19.

This rearrangement joins TRBV6-5 to TRBJ2-5; possible D gene TRBD2, 5 bases. Germline assignment: CDR1 MNHEY and CDR2 SVGAGI. CDR3 length: 13 amino acids. The V gene lost 1 base and the J gene lost 5 bases, with 8 bases spanning the gap. CDR3 amino acids: CASSYLGSETQYF. CDR3 nucleotides: TGTGCCAGCAGTTACTTGGGGAGTGAGACCCAGTACTTC.

The V gene is TRBV11-2, the J gene TRBJ1-1, with unresolved D. Trimming stripped 2 bases from V and 5 bases from J, with 9 bases between. Germline CDR1 SGHAT, CDR2 FQNNGV. This CDR3 is built from 13 residues. CDR3 coding DNA: TGTGCCAGCAGCTTATGGGCCGAGACTGAAGCTTTCTTT. Its translation: CASSLWAETEAFF.

The chain is built from TRBV9 and TRBJ2-5; TRBD1 matches 9 bases. Germline-derived CDR1 and CDR2 are SGDLS and YYNGEE. The J segment lost 4 bases and the V segment lost 3 bases, leaving 7 bases of the junction unmatched. The CDR3 has 15 residues. The CDR3 coding sequence is TGTGCCAGCAGCGCCGGGGACAGGGAGGTAGAGACCCAGTACTTC. This gives the protein CASSAGDREVETQYF.

V is TRBV20-1 and J is TRBJ1-4; a possible D gene is TRBD1 (5 bases). CDR1 is DFQATT, CDR2 SNEGSKA, per germline (reference sequence). Trimming shortened V by 6 bases and J by 6 bases, and 14 bases separated the two germline ends. The CDR3 length is 13 residues. The CDR3 region has the DNA TGCAGTGCCAGTCAGGGAGGAGATGAAAAACTGTTTTTT. Encoded protein: CSASQGGDEKLFF.